A single sample is the source of the 10 T cell receptor beta chains below, sequenced in a study of blood T cell repertoires in COVID-19. Sequenced by immunoSEQ multiplex PCR; TCRdb stores in-frame clones only, minus some. Of about 200,000 clones in the sample, roughly 90% are singletons; the top ten hold roughly 19%. The sequenced sample was peripheral blood. The receptors were gathered from a man aged 45-60 years with COVID-19, enrolled during active disease.

The rearrangement links TRBV19 to TRBJ1-1, with D unclear. V was trimmed by 3 bases and J by 4 bases, leaving 9 bases between them. From germline, CDR1 is LNHDA and CDR2 SQIVND (reference sequence). The CDR3 has 13 amino acids. CDR3 bases: TGTGCCAGTAGTATCCCGCGCGTCACTGAAGCTTTCTTT. Protein sequence: CASSIPRVTEAFF.

The rearrangement uses TRBV25-1 and TRBJ2-5; possible D gene TRBD1, 6 bases. Trimming removed 3 bases at V and 5 bases at J, with 19 bases between. The CDR3 consists of 16 residues. Germline-derived CDR1 and CDR2 are MGHDK and SYGVNS. The CDR3 nucleotides are TGTGCCAGCAGTGAGTGGCTCAGGGGATTCATGGAGACCCAGTACTTC. It yields the protein CASSEWLRGFMETQYF.

The V and J genes are TRBV2 and TRBJ2-2; 11 positions match TRBD2. The germline gives CDR1 SNHLY, CDR2 FYNNEI. The CDR3 covers 16 residues. V was clipped by 6 bases and J by 7 bases; unmatched bases: 10. CDR3 region: CASRRSSGGLDGELFF. CDR3 sequence (DNA): TGTGCCAGCAGGAGGTCTAGCGGGGGGTTGGACGGGGAGCTGTTTTTT.

V is TRBV18 and J is TRBJ2-2, with 7 bases that match TRBD1. The junction had 9 bases not matched to a gene; V was cut back by 5 bases and J by 3 bases. Germline CDR1 reads KGHSH; CDR2 reads LQKENI. This CDR3 region has 16 residues. CDR3 loop: CASSAWDSKDTGELFF. The CDR3 bases are TGTGCCAGCTCAGCTTGGGACAGTAAGGACACCGGGGAGCTGTTTTTT.

The chain uses TRBV9 and TRBJ1-2, with 8 bases lining up with TRBD1. Germline values: CDR1 SGDLS, CDR2 YYNGEE. CDR3 size: 17 residues. After removal of 0 bases from V and 4 bases from J, the junction contained 11 bases not matched to a gene. CDR3 sequence reads: CASSVGDRPYAAYGYTF. The DNA for the CDR3 is TGTGCCAGCAGCGTAGGGGACAGGCCCTACGCTGCCTATGGCTACACCTTC.

The V call is TRBV18, the J call TRBJ1-4; the D is unclear. Germline V gene sequence: CDR1 KGHSH, CDR2 LQKENI. The V and J ends lost 0 bases and 5 bases respectively, with 7 bases between them. This CDR3 has 14 residues. The CDR3 sequence is CASSPPTENEKLFF. The CDR3 DNA reads TGTGCCAGCTCACCACCGACTGAAAATGAAAAACTGTTTTTT.

A remark on this clone: Other DNA sequences from this sample encode an identical CDR3 as well. The chain uses TRBV19 and TRBJ1-2; unclear D gene. Per germline, CDR1 LNHDA and CDR2 SQIVND (reference sequence). The CDR3 has 14 amino acids. V was clipped by 1 base and J by 2 bases, with 8 bases between them. This CDR3 is CASSIADTNYGYTF. The CDR3 region has the DNA TGTGCCAGTAGTATAGCAGACACAAACTATGGCTACACCTTC.

The chain recombines TRBV21-1 with TRBJ2-3; the DNA was not used to check the table's D call, TRBD2. TRBV21-1 is annotated as a pseudogene. The CDR3 sequence is 18 residues long. This chain's CDR3 is CASSKALYSGDSTDTQYF. The CDR3 nucleotides read TGTGCCAGCAGCAAAGCGCTTTATTCGGGAGATAGCACAGATACGCAGTATTTT.

J is TRBJ2-5 and V is TRBV7-3, with 11 bases lining up with TRBD2. CDR1 SGHTA and CDR2 FQGTGA come from the germline V gene. The CDR3 extends over 15 amino acids. V trimming: 3 bases; J trimming: 3 bases; junction bases outside the gene matches: 3. The CDR3 sequence: CASSFMGLAEETQYF. The DNA of the CDR3 is TGTGCCAGCAGCTTTATGGGACTAGCGGAAGAGACCCAGTACTTC.

V is TRBV29-1 and J is TRBJ2-5, with D perhaps TRBD2 (5 bases). Per the germline V gene, CDR1 is SQVTM and CDR2 is ANQGSEA. This CDR3 contains 14 residues. V was shortened by 4 bases and J by 4 bases, with 16 bases between the two germline ends. The CDR3 coding sequence is TGCAGCGTTGGAAGGACTCAACGGGGAGAGACCCAGTACTTC. The encoded protein is CSVGRTQRGETQYF.